The clone carrying this T cell receptor (beta chain) was observed a handful of times. The data originate from a study of blood T cell repertoires in COVID-19. On the study more broadly: Samples of COVID-19 (acute and convalescent) were obtained from the United States, Italy and Spain. From T cells, B-cell-depleted T cells, or PBMCs came the material, which was cDNA or gDNA.

Original data processing: Nucleated cell number was recorded as an estimate derived from reference gene primer amplification. Using immunoSEQ multiplex PCR, the repertoire was profiled, and TCRdb retains in-frame clones only, with some absent. From that table come the V and J calls and clone size; the DNA was used to work out D and trimming. There are 150,000 to 180,000 clones in the sample; roughly 80% occur only once, and roughly 0.52% lies in the top ten. The CDR3 runs 12 residues. Trimming removed 7 bases from V and 6 bases from J, with 12 bases in between. Germline V lookup: CDR1 SGHTA, CDR2 FQGNSA.

The sequenced sample was peripheral blood. V is TRBV7-2 and J is TRBJ1-2, with D perhaps matching TRBD1 (5 bases). This receptor was identified in a man aged 60 to 75 with acute or convalescent COVID-19. As DNA, the CDR3 is TGTGCCAGCATCCTAGTAGGGGATGGCTACACCTTC. It translates to CASILVGDGYTF.